This entry lists 22 T cell receptor beta chains sequenced from one sample in a study of T-cell memory formation after mild COVID-19. TCRdb called the 5' RACE reads again in MiXCR, with one record for every CDR3 protein. The table lists some 190,000 distinct CDR3 sequences, roughly 17% of them singletons, with around 1.9% in the top ten. The specimen sequenced was PBMCs or a T cell subset sorted from them (not recorded which). Every receptor here comes from an adult woman who had mild COVID-19 (a few samples of this study predate the infection). Cell type and time point are not known.

This clonotype has a handful of counts. The rearrangement links TRBV5-1 to TRBJ2-1; D uncertain. Germline lookup yields CDR1 SGHRS and CDR2 YFSETQ. The germline V and J ends were trimmed by 0 bases and 6 bases, with 10 bases remaining between them. The CDR3 is 14 amino acids. The CDR3 here is CASSLALGLNEQFF. The CDR3 coding sequence is TGCGCCAGCAGCTTGGCGCTAGGTCTCAATGAGCAGTTCTTC.

This clonotype came up once. The rearrangement links TRBV10-3 to TRBJ2-7, with D hard to call. The CDR3 covers 13 residues. Germline values: CDR1 ENHRY, CDR2 SYGVKD. V shed 5 bases and J shed 2 bases, with 10 bases lying between them. CDR3 bases: TGTGCCATCAGTACGCCCCAACCCTACGAGCAGTACTTC. Translation gives CAISTPQPYEQYF.

Ten or more counts support this clonotype. This rearrangement joins TRBV11-3 to TRBJ2-7; D possibly corresponds to TRBD2 (6 bases). Germline V gives CDR1 SGHNT, CDR2 YENEEA. The CDR3 spans 15 residues. The V gene lost 5 bases and the J gene lost 3 bases, with 17 bases spanning the gap. This CDR3 reads CASSPGVQGLYEQYF. CDR3 DNA sequence: TGTGCCAGCAGCCCGGGAGTCCAAGGCCTCTACGAGCAGTACTTC.

The chain joins TRBV10-3 to TRBJ2-1, with 8 bases matching TRBD2. Germline CDR1 ENHRY, CDR2 SYGVKD. The CDR3 sequence is 15 residues long. V was clipped by 0 bases and J by 3 bases; unmatched bases: 1. CDR3 sequence: CAISESRGGYNEQFF. DNA for the CDR3: TGTGCCATCAGTGAGTCTCGGGGGGGCTACAATGAGCAGTTCTTC.

The V and J genes are TRBV19 and TRBJ2-6; D is perhaps TRBD1 (6 bases). The V gene lost 6 bases and the J gene lost 0 bases, with 9 bases spanning the gap. Germline V lookup: CDR1 LNHDA, CDR2 SQIVND (reference sequence). CDR3 length: 15 amino acids. The CDR3 reads CASRGASSGANVLTF. CDR3 in DNA: TGTGCCAGTAGGGGGGCGTCCTCTGGGGCCAACGTCCTGACTTTC.

The table lists this clonotype with a few counts. The J gene is TRBJ2-1, the V gene TRBV25-1; maybe TRBD1 (6 bases). V lost 1 base and J 7 bases, leaving 20 bases between the germline ends. The germline V gene has CDR1 MGHDK and CDR2 SYGVNS. The CDR3 is made up of 17 amino acids. CDR3 protein: CASSESWRTGHRNEQFF. The CDR3 nucleotides are TGTGCCAGCAGTGAATCCTGGCGTACGGGACACCGAAATGAGCAGTTCTTC.

The CDR3 spells CASSPPGSGGTDTQYF. The CDR3 DNA is TGTGCCAGCAGCCCTCCTGGGAGCGGGGGCACAGATACGCAGTATTTT. The chain employs TRBV5-4 and TRBJ2-3; the match to TRBD2 covers 7 bases. The CDR3 extends over 16 amino acids. V gave up 4 bases and J gave up 1 base; unmatched junction bases: 9. Germline V lookup: CDR1 SGHNT, CDR2 YYREEE (reference sequence).

The chain carries TRBV6-2 or TRBV6-3 and TRBJ2-7, with TRBD2 matching 11 bases. V was clipped by 5 bases and J by 6 bases; unmatched bases: 9. Germline V lookup: CDR1 MNHEY, CDR2 SVGEGT. CDR3 length: 15 amino acids. In nucleotides, the CDR3 is TGTGCCAGCAGTCTCCTTAGCGGGAGGGCCGGCGAGCAGTACTTC. Translated: CASSLLSGRAGEQYF.

This clonotype was observed a handful of times. The V and J genes are TRBV7-8 and TRBJ1-5, with 7 bases identical to TRBD1. CDR1 and CDR2 from the germline V gene are SGHVS and FQNEAQ. V was clipped by 5 bases and J by 4 bases; unmatched bases: 5. This CDR3 is 14 amino acids long. The CDR3 sequence: CASSAGTVNQPQHF. The DNA for the CDR3 is TGTGCCAGCAGCGCAGGGACAGTTAATCAGCCCCAGCATTTT.

This clonotype was counted only a few times. The CDR3: CATSGAGGNEQFF. In nucleotides, the CDR3 is TGTGCCACCAGTGGAGCGGGAGGGAATGAGCAGTTCTTC. The chain carries TRBV24-1 and TRBJ2-1, with TRBD2 matching 10 bases. The V and J ends lost 5 bases and 7 bases, in that order; junction bases with no gene match: 1. Germline V gives CDR1 KGHDR, CDR2 SFDVKD. This CDR3 has 13 amino acids.

This clonotype was seen a few times. This chain joins TRBV25-1 and TRBJ1-5; weak D call: TRBD1 (6 bases). Germline V gene lookup returns CDR1 MGHDK and CDR2 SYGVNS. The CDR3 sequence is 14 residues long. Deletions cut 4 bases from V and 6 bases from J, with 13 bases between. The CDR3 spells CASSAQGGGQPQHF. In nucleotides, the CDR3 is TGTGCCAGCAGTGCACAGGGAGGTGGTCAGCCCCAGCATTTT.

The gene calls are TRBV30 and TRBJ2-4, with D unclear. CDR1 and CDR2 from the germline V gene are GTSNPN and SVGIG (reference sequence). The length of the CDR3 is 13 residues. Trimming removed 6 bases from V and 1 base from J, with 10 bases in between. The CDR3 DNA sequence: TGTGCCTGTAGGGTTCGGGCCAAAAACATTCAGTACTTC. It specifies CACRVRAKNIQYF. The whole variable domain, filled in from reference TRBV30 and TRBJ2-4, reads SQTIHQWPATLVQPVGSPLSLECTVEGTSNPNLYWYRQAAGRGLQLLFYSVGIGQISSEVPQNLSASRPQDRQFILSSKKLLLSDSGFYLCACRVRAKNIQYFGAGTRLSVL.

This clonotype was seen many times. V usage is TRBV5-4 and J usage is TRBJ2-4; D is unclear. V lost 2 bases to trimming and J lost 1 base, with 13 bases between them. This CDR3 has 16 amino acids. Germline V lookup: CDR1 SGHNT, CDR2 YYREEE (reference sequence). The CDR3 DNA reads TGTGCCAGCAGCTTACCTGGGGATAGGGCCAAAAACATTCAGTACTTC. This sequence encodes CASSLPGDRAKNIQYF. Based on the CDR3 plus reference TRBV5-4 and TRBJ2-4, the full variable domain is ETGVTQSPTHLIKTRGQQVTLRCSSQSGHNTVSWYQQALGQGPQFIFQYYREEENGRGNFPPRFSGLQFPNYSSELNVNALELDDSALYLCASSLPGDRAKNIQYFGAGTRLSVL.

The chain is built from TRBV24-1 and TRBJ2-1; D unresolved. This CDR3 is built from 14 residues. V lost 0 bases and J 6 bases, leaving 8 bases between the germline ends. Germline loops: CDR1 KGHDR, CDR2 SFDVKD. The DNA of the CDR3 is TGTGCCACCAGTGATTTGGGAGTGGGCAATGAGCAGTTCTTC. This codes for CATSDLGVGNEQFF.

This chain uses TRBV14 with TRBJ2-6, with D hard to call. The germline CDR1 and CDR2 sequences are SGHDN and FVKESK. The V end lost 4 bases, the J end lost 3 bases, and 7 bases lay between the germline ends. The length of the CDR3 is 14 residues. The CDR3 DNA reads as TGTGCCAGCAGCCCCAGTCTTGGGGCCAACGTCCTGACTTTC. It specifies CASSPSLGANVLTF.

The genes are TRBV27 and TRBJ2-3; D may correspond to TRBD1 or TRBD2 (6 bases each). Between the trimmed V and J ends, which lost 4 bases and 2 bases, there was a span of 16 bases. The CDR3 length is 16 residues. CDR1 MNHEY and CDR2 SMNVEV come from the germline V gene (reference sequence). The CDR3 DNA is TGTGCCAGCAGTTGGGCTCCTCGGGGGCCCACAGATACGCAGTATTTT. Its translation is CASSWAPRGPTDTQYF.

This clonotype has only a few counts. This rearrangement joins TRBV5-1 to TRBJ2-5, with D perhaps TRBD2 (5 bases). The CDR3 extends over 16 amino acids. Trimming took off 0 bases at V and 1 base at J, with 13 bases between the two ends. CDR1 SGHRS and CDR2 YFSETQ come from the germline V gene. CDR3 protein: CASSLGGASSQETQYF. The CDR3 DNA sequence: TGCGCCAGCAGCTTGGGCGGCGCTAGCAGCCAAGAGACCCAGTACTTC.

The chain has TRBV2 and TRBJ2-4; D uncertain. Trimming pared 4 bases from V and 1 base from J, leaving 11 bases between. Germline CDR1 is SNHLY and CDR2 is FYNNEI. CDR3 length: 15 residues. The CDR3 sequence: CASSAATSAKNIQYF. CDR3 nucleotide sequence: TGTGCCAGCAGTGCTGCGACCTCCGCCAAAAACATTCAGTACTTC.

V gene TRBV29-1 combines with J gene TRBJ1-2, with D perhaps matching TRBD1 (5 bases). Germline CDR1 SQVTM, CDR2 ANQGSEA. The CDR3 runs 14 residues. Trimming shortened V by 0 bases and J by 9 bases, and 17 bases separated the two germline ends. The CDR3 loop is CSVEDGGQGKSYTF. In nucleotides, the CDR3 is TGCAGCGTTGAAGATGGTGGACAAGGGAAGAGCTACACCTTC. Variable domain in full (rest from reference TRBV29-1 and TRBJ1-2): SAVISQKPSRDICQRGTSLTIQCQVDSQVTMMFWYRQQPGQSLTLIATANQGSEATYESGFVIDKFPISRPNLTFSTLTVSNMSPEDSSIYLCSVEDGGQGKSYTFGSGTRLTVV.

V and J are TRBV10-3 and TRBJ2-7; the D gene is possibly TRBD1 (6 bases). The CDR3 has 12 amino acids. Per germline, CDR1 ENHRY and CDR2 SYGVKD. V gave up 6 bases and J gave up 7 bases, with 13 bases separating them. The CDR3 here is CAISRGTLEQYF. The CDR3 nucleotides read TGTGCCATCAGCAGAGGGACATTGGAGCAGTACTTC.

This clonotype was counted only a few times. The J gene is TRBJ1-4, the V gene TRBV5-4, with D unresolved. V was shortened by 0 bases and J by 0 bases, with 6 bases between the two germline ends. The CDR3 is 15 amino acids. Germline V gene lookup returns CDR1 SGHNT and CDR2 YYREEE (reference sequence). The CDR3 nucleotides are TGTGCCAGCAGCTTGGAGCCTGCAACTAATGAAAAACTGTTTTTT. The encoded protein is CASSLEPATNEKLFF.

The CDR3 nucleotides read TGTGCCAGCAGCTTGGCACGGGGGGGAACCTACGAGCAGTACTTC. Its protein product is CASSLARGGTYEQYF. The chain carries TRBV5-4 and TRBJ2-7; 8 positions agree with TRBD2. Germline CDR1 and CDR2: SGHNT and YYREEE (reference sequence). V gave up 0 bases and J gave up 2 bases; unmatched junction bases: 4. There are 15 residues in the CDR3.